This T cell receptor beta chain was retrieved from a study of T cells in Graves' hyperthyroidism and ophthalmopathy (dated by TCRdb to about 2019). For context, the study as a whole: Peripheral blood was collected at initial diagnosis, before any treatment. The paper describes TCR Vbeta CDR3 sequencing of roughly 130 peripheral blood samples, made up of some 40 ophthalmopathy patients, some 76 hyperthyroidism patients and 17 progressor patients. Prospective prediction of ophthalmopathy was tested in an independent validation cohort of 18 to 20 hyperthyroidism patients and around 16 patients who later progressed to ophthalmopathy. The 100 discovery patients were divided at random into training and test sets in a 7:3 ratio. Thyroid tissue and blood T-cell repertoires from about six Graves' hyperthyroidism patients were also compared in the study. To identify TCR V-J signatures that set the groups apart, the researchers used a discovery cohort of roughly 100 patients, made up of 40 to 45 with Graves' ophthalmopathy and about 60 with stable Graves' hyperthyroidism. Following sampling, methimazole starting at 30 mg daily was given to hyperthyroidism patients, and high-dose intravenous methylprednisolone was given to ophthalmopathy patients.

The CDR3 starts with the cysteine, ends with the phenylalanine, and has 13 residues. Just the 39-base CDR3 DNA is kept, in frame starting at base 1. V lost 0 bases and J lost 4 bases; the stretch between them is 7 bases long. CDR1 MNHEY and CDR2 SVGEGT were looked up in the germline V gene. Ophthalmopathy patients had moderately to severely active disease, Clinical Activity Score of at least 3, NOSPECS grade of at least 4, and duration under 3 months. Patients with uncontrolled infections, other autoimmune diseases, pregnancy or lactation were excluded. Clinical symptoms, serum thyroxine and TRAb, thyroid ultrasound, and orbital computed tomography formed the basis for the diagnoses. PBMCs were separated from approximately 10 ml of fresh peripheral blood using Ficoll-Paque density gradient centrifugation. Total RNA was extracted with Trizol reagent, and quality was checked on an Agilent 2100 Bioanalyzer.

This clonotype was seen a few times. There is no known antigen for this receptor. Base quality data are lacking; no much larger clone is found one base away. Amplification of TCR beta CDR3 regions was carried out from RNA transcripts. For the first round of RT-PCR on the TCR CDR3, the HTBI primer set was used together with the Qiagen OneStep RT-PCR kit. Libraries were constructed in a second round of multiplex PCR, after which size selection and purification were performed. Paired-end sequencing of the libraries was performed with 100 bp reads on an Illumina HiSeq2000. On the authors' methods: SOAPnuke was used to process the raw data, with reads discarded if the reads contained adapters or uncalled bases, had a mean Phred below 15, or lacked an exact constant-primer or identifier match. High-quality paired reads were merged using COPE v1.2.5, and each unique nucleotide sequence was defined as a clonotype. MiTCR v1.1 was used to align the clonotypes against IMGT TRBV, TRBD and TRBJ reference segments. The analysis included only V-J combinations with a frequency above 0.0001, which together covered 99% to 99.2% of the repertoires. A TCS score was defined as the ratio of F50 (clonal expansion) to E x V (chaos), with BLOSUM62-based TCRdist applied between CDR3 peptides within each V-J. Welch's t-statistics and random forest reduced roughly 500 V-J features to some 14, which were used in a naive Bayes classifier (R e1071). TCRdb cleaned the public reads at Q25 with fastp, built clones with MiXCR and kept in-frame beta chains. Every entry covers one CDR3 protein and lists the most common genes and DNA from its rows. TCRdb, rather than the study authors, made the V and J calls. The sample table holds about 300,000 distinct CDR3 sequences, of which roughly a fifth were seen once. The ten largest make up under 45% of the sample.

The investigation overall reported the following: A model built on a 13 V-J signature distinguished ophthalmopathy from stable hyperthyroidism, reaching 85% to 90% sensitivity and 81.08% specificity in cross-validation and 80%/75% in testing. Most expanded thyroid clonotypes (frequency above 0.001) were also detected in blood, suggesting blood repertoires may reflect thyroid immune responses. Sample size was not statistically predetermined, and investigators were not blinded to group allocation. During validation, the model predicted progression to ophthalmopathy a median of approximately 6.5 months ahead of onset, with almost 71% sensitivity and about 72% specificity.

The receptor's source is a man between 45 and 60 years old with Graves' ophthalmopathy. The source material was blood. The chain links TRBV6-2 or TRBV6-3 with TRBJ2-7, with the D gene call left open. The nucleotide sequence is given as TGTGCCAGCAGTTACTCTCAGGAATACGAGCAGTACTTC. The encoded protein is CASSYSQEYEQYF.